The clone carrying this T cell receptor (beta chain) appeared a single time. Antigen: not known. It may be a read error: a sequence one base away is much more abundant. This sample was taken from a study of CD8+CD57+ T cells in acquired aplastic anemia. The template used for profiling TCR beta VDJ and CDR3 was genomic DNA. Each CDR3 protein is one row after TCRdb ran MiXCR on the reads. The table has fewer than 200,000 distinct CDR3 sequences, about half seen once. Points from the study as a whole: Simpson's diversity of CD8+ cells was not significantly different in patients compared with controls.

The CDR3 is 16 amino acids. The V gene end was trimmed by 6 bases and the J gene end by 2 bases; junction bases not matched to a gene: 10. Selection for sequencing was limited to patients who had shown CD8+CD57+ cell expansion by flow cytometry. Severe acquired aplastic anemia was present in all patients. Sequenced sample: sorted CD4+, CD8+, or CD8+CD57+ T cells (not recorded which) from PBMCs. The sequence derives from a human donor with aplastic anemia. This chain connects TRBV12-3 or TRBV12-4 to TRBJ2-5; 9 positions match TRBD2. The CDR3 nucleotides are TGTGCCAGCAGCCAGGTAAGCGGGGGGAGACAAGAGACCCAGTACTTC. It specifies CASSQVSGGRQETQYF.